This T cell receptor (beta chain) was recorded in a study of shared clonotypes between healthy human individuals. 150 to 250 ng DNA, tens of thousands of T cell genomes, went into each sorted-subset replicate PCR. Generated by immunoSEQ multiplex PCR, the TCRdb table keeps only in-frame clones and is missing some. The sample contains about a million clones, about 77% of which appear only once. Between the trimmed V and J ends, which lost 0 bases and 0 bases, there was a span of 6 bases. The germline V gene has CDR1 SGHNT and CDR2 YYREEE (reference sequence). CDR3 length equals 14 residues. The chain couples TRBV5-4 to TRBJ2-5; D remains ambiguous. The receptor's source is a man aged 18-30 years in good health. Sequencing was done on a sample of memory CD4+ T cells sorted from blood. Subset reported: CD45RA-negative fraction. The CDR3 DNA reads TGTGCCAGCAGCTTGGGACTGAACCAAGAGACCCAGTACTTC. Its translation: CASSLGLNQETQYF.